The clone carrying this TCR beta chain was seen at least ten times. Its antigen is unknown. A single record per CDR3 protein comes from TCRdb applying MiXCR to the 5' RACE reads. The data hold about 260,000 distinct CDR3 sequences, with about 5.2% observed a single time. CDR3 length: 14 residues. Germline-derived CDR1 and CDR2 are SGHAT and FQNNGV. The V end was cut by 1 base, the J end by 3 bases, with 9 bases between. This record belongs to a study of T cells after yellow fever vaccination. Study results and limitations: Compared with primary, the secondary response was weaker and peaked at day 5, not 15.

The sample in question was CD4+ T cells sorted from PBMCs, obtained on the day of the yellow fever booster vaccination. The receptor was isolated from a man between 18 and 29 years old who received the YFV17D yellow fever vaccine. This chain uses TRBV11-2 with TRBJ2-5; weak D call: TRBD1 (6 bases). The CDR3 DNA sequence: TGTGCCAGCAGCTTAGCGGCAGGGGAAGAGACCCAGTACTTC. It encodes CASSLAAGEETQYF.